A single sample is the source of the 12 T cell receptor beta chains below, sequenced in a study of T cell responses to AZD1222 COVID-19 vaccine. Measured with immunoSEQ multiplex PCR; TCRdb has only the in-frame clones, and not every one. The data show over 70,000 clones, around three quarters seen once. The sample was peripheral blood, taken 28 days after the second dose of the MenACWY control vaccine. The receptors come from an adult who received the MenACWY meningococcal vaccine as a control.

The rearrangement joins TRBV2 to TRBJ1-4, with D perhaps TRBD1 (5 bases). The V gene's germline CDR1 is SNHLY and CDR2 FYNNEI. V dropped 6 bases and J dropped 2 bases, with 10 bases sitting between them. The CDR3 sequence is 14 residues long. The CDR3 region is CASRVGLTNEKLFF. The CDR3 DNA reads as TGTGCCAGCAGGGTGGGGCTTACTAATGAAAAACTGTTTTTT.

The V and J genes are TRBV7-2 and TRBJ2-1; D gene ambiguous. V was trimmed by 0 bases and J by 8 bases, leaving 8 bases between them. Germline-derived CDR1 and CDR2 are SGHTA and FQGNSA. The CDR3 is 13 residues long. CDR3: CASSLARQDEQFF. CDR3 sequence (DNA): TGTGCCAGCAGCTTAGCCCGGCAGGATGAGCAGTTCTTC.

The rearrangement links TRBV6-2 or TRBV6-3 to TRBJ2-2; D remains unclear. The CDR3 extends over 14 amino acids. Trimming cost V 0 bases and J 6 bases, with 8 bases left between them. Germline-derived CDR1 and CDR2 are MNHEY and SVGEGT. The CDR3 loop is CASSYSRKSGELFF. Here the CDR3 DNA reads TGTGCCAGCAGTTACTCGCGCAAGTCCGGGGAGCTGTTTTTT.

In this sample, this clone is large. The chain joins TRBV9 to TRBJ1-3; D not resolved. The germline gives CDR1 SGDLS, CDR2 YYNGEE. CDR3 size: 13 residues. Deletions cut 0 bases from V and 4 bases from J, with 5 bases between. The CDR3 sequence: CASSVGEGNTIYF. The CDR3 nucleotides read TGTGCCAGCAGCGTAGGGGAGGGAAACACCATATATTTT.

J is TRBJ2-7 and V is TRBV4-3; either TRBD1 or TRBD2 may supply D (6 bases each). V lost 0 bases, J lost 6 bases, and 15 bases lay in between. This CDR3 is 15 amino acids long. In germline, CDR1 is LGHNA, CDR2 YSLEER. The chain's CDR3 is CASSQDTTGAGEQYF. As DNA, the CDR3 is TGCGCCAGCAGCCAAGATACGACAGGAGCGGGCGAGCAGTACTTC.

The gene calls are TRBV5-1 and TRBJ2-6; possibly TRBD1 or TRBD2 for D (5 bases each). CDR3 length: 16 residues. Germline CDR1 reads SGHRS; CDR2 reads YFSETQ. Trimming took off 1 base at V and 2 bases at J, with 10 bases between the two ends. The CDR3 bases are TGCGCCAGCAGCTTGTCCATGGGGGCTGGGGCCAACGTCCTGACTTTC. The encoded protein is CASSLSMGAGANVLTF.

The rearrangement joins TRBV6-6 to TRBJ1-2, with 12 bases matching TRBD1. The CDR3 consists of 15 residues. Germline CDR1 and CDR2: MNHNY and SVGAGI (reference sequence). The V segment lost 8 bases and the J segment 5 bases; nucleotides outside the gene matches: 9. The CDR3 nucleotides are TGTGCCAGCGACCGGGACAGGGGGCAAGTTTATGGCTACACCTTC. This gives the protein CASDRDRGQVYGYTF.

The CDR3 loop reads CASSPMAATLDTEAFF. DNA for the CDR3: TGCGCCAGCAGCCCCATGGCGGCAACCCTCGACACTGAAGCTTTCTTT. The chain joins TRBV5-1 to TRBJ1-1; D not certain. The CDR3 has 16 residues. CDR1 and CDR2 (germline): SGHRS, YFSETQ. V was shortened by 4 bases and J by 3 bases, with 19 bases between the two germline ends.

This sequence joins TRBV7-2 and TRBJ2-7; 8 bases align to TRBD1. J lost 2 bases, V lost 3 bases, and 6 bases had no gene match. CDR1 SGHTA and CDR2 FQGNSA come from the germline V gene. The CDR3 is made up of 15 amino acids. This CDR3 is CASSFLQGVTYEQYF. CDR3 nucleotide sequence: TGTGCCAGCAGCTTTTTACAGGGGGTGACCTACGAGCAGTACTTC.

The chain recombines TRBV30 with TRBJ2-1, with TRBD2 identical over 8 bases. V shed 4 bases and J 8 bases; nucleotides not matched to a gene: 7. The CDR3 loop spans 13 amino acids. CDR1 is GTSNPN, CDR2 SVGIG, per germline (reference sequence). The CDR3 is CAWTGAGVHEQFF. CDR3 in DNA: TGTGCCTGGACTGGAGCGGGAGTCCATGAGCAGTTCTTC. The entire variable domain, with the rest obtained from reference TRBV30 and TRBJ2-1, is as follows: SQTIHQWPATLVQPVGSPLSLECTVEGTSNPNLYWYRQAAGRGLQLLFYSVGIGQISSEVPQNLSASRPQDRQFILSSKKLLLSDSGFYLCAWTGAGVHEQFFGPGTRLTVL.

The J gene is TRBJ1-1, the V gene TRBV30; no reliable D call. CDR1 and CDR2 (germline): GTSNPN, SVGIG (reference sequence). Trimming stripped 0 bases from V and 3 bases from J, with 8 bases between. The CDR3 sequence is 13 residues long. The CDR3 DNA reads TGTGCCTGGAGTGTAGAACAGTACACTGAAGCTTTCTTT. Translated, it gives CAWSVEQYTEAFF.

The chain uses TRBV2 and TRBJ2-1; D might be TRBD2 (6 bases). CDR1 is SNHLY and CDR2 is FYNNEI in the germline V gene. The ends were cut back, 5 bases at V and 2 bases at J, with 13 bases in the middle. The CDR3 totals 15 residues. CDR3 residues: CASSISGIAYNEQFF. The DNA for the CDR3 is TGTGCCAGCAGTATTAGCGGTATTGCCTACAATGAGCAGTTCTTC.